Presented here are 20 T cell receptor beta chains from one specimen sequenced in a study of cytotoxic CD8 clonotypes in ibrutinib-treated CLL. Repertoires were generated with immunoSEQ multiplex PCR, while TCRdb's copy carries only in-frame clones and drops some. The top ten hold around 4.9% of the sample, which has about 130,000 clones, around 76% seen once. This material consisted of PBMCs, taken after 24 months of ibrutinib treatment. The receptors here all came from a human donor with chronic lymphocytic leukemia.

The chain joins TRBV10-3 to TRBJ1-2; a possible D gene is TRBD1 (5 bases). V lost 2 bases to trimming and J lost 4 bases, with 14 bases between them. Looked up from germline, CDR1 is ENHRY and CDR2 is SYGVKD. The CDR3 is 15 amino acids. The CDR3 nucleotides are TGTGCCATCAGTGAGGACAGCGGTAGTGGCTATGGCTACACCTTC. Protein product: CAISEDSGSGYGYTF.

The gene calls are TRBV28 and TRBJ1-4; D gene unclear. Trimming left V 6 bases short and J 3 bases short, with 14 bases between. There are 15 residues in the CDR3. Germline CDR1 is MDHEN and CDR2 is SYDVKM. This CDR3 reads CASRPHLAPNEKLFF. The DNA for the CDR3 is TGTGCCAGCAGACCCCATTTGGCGCCTAATGAAAAACTGTTTTTT.

The chain's CDR3 is CASSQDRRAGANVLTF. CDR3 coding DNA: TGTGCCAGCAGCCAAGATAGGAGGGCTGGGGCCAACGTCCTGACTTTC. The rearrangement joins TRBV4-2 to TRBJ2-6; weak D call: TRBD2 (6 bases). The CDR3 spans 16 residues. CDR1 is LGHNA, CDR2 YNFKEQ, per germline. V lost 0 bases and J 2 bases, leaving 8 bases between the germline ends.

The chain employs TRBV29-1 and TRBJ1-2; D gene unclear. V gave up 2 bases and J gave up 2 bases, with 12 bases separating them. The CDR3 sequence is 14 residues long. Per the germline V gene, CDR1 is SQVTM and CDR2 is ANQGSEA. DNA of the CDR3: TGCAGCGTTGAAACGTTGGGGAGAAACTATGGCTACACCTTC. Residues: CSVETLGRNYGYTF. Looking up the rest from reference TRBV29-1 and TRBJ1-2 gives the full variable domain: SAVISQKPSRDICQRGTSLTIQCQVDSQVTMMFWYRQQPGQSLTLIATANQGSEATYESGFVIDKFPISRPNLTFSTLTVSNMSPEDSSIYLCSVETLGRNYGYTFGSGTRLTVV.

This chain links TRBV28 with TRBJ1-5; D is uncertain. The CDR3 spans 15 residues. V was trimmed by 2 bases and J by 0 bases, leaving 8 bases between them. CDR1 MDHEN and CDR2 SYDVKM come from the germline V gene. CDR3 nucleotide sequence: TGTGCCAGCAGTTTAATCTTTTATAGCAATCAGCCCCAGCATTTT. Its protein is CASSLIFYSNQPQHF.

This clone was recorded a few times. The chain links TRBV12-5 to TRBJ2-3, with a possible D match to TRBD2 (6 bases). Germline V gene data show CDR1 as LGHNT and CDR2 as FRNRAP. The CDR3 extends over 13 amino acids. V dropped 10 bases and J dropped 2 bases, with 13 bases sitting between them. CDR3 nucleotide sequence: TGTGCTACGGGCGGGACCCACACAGATACGCAGTATTTT. It codes for CATGGTHTDTQYF.

The chain employs TRBV6-6 and TRBJ1-2; no clear D. V lost 5 bases and J lost 4, with 11 bases in between. Germline-derived CDR1 and CDR2 are MNHNY and SVGAGI (reference sequence). This CDR3 region has 13 residues. The CDR3 DNA reads TGTGCCAGCAGTCCCGGGGAGGCCTATGGCTACACCTTC. As protein: CASSPGEAYGYTF.

The rearrangement links TRBV9 to TRBJ1-2, with 9 bases lining up with TRBD1. This CDR3 has 14 amino acids. Losses at the gene ends were 3 bases for V and 6 bases for J; bases not matched to a gene: 6. The germline gives CDR1 SGDLS, CDR2 YYNGEE. The CDR3 protein is CASSGTGARNGYTF. Here the CDR3 DNA reads TGTGCCAGCAGCGGGACAGGGGCTAGAAATGGCTACACCTTC.

In this sample, this clone turned up once. The chain is built from TRBV7-9 and TRBJ2-2; D not certain. V lost 2 bases, J lost 1 base, and 5 bases lay in between. In germline, CDR1 is SEHNR, CDR2 FQNEAQ (reference sequence). The CDR3 covers 14 residues. The DNA of the CDR3 is TGTGCCAGCAGCTTAAGTGGGAACACCGGGGAGCTGTTTTTT. It codes for CASSLSGNTGELFF.

The V call is TRBV2, the J call TRBJ1-4, with TRBD1 as a possible D gene (5 bases). The CDR3 is 13 amino acids. Looked up from germline, CDR1 is SNHLY and CDR2 is FYNNEI. V shed 4 bases and J shed 8 bases, with 11 bases lying between them. The chain's CDR3 is CASSVGEGEKLFF. The CDR3 DNA sequence: TGTGCCAGCAGTGTAGGGGAGGGGGAAAAACTGTTTTTT.

The gene calls are TRBV11-3 and TRBJ2-2, with 8 bases lining up with TRBD2. With 1 base clipped from V and 2 bases from J, the junction kept 6 bases outside the gene matches. Germline lookup yields CDR1 SGHNT and CDR2 YENEEA. The CDR3 loop spans 17 amino acids. The chain's CDR3 is CASSLGKRETNTGELFF. In nucleotides, the CDR3 is TGTGCCAGCAGCTTAGGCAAGCGGGAGACTAACACCGGGGAGCTGTTTTTT.

This clone came up a few times. The chain joins TRBV7-2 to TRBJ2-7, with D perhaps TRBD1 (5 bases). The V end lost 5 bases, the J end lost 6 bases, and 11 bases lay between the germline ends. CDR3 length: 12 amino acids. Germline-derived CDR1 and CDR2 are SGHTA and FQGNSA. The CDR3 protein is CASSPWGREQYF. The CDR3 DNA follows: TGTGCCAGCAGCCCCTGGGGCCGCGAGCAGTACTTC.

The J gene is TRBJ1-1, the V gene TRBV7-2; D perhaps matches TRBD1 (5 bases). Germline V gene lookup returns CDR1 SGHTA and CDR2 FQGNSA. V lost 1 base and J 10 bases, leaving 13 bases between the germline ends. The CDR3 totals 13 residues. CDR3 sequence: CASSLGWGGGAFF. The CDR3 DNA follows: TGTGCCAGCAGCTTAGGATGGGGCGGAGGAGCTTTCTTT.

This clone showed up just once. V gene TRBV15 combines with J gene TRBJ2-1; D is perhaps TRBD1 or TRBD2 (5 bases each). This CDR3 region has 15 residues. In germline, CDR1 is LNHNV, CDR2 YYDKDF (reference sequence). The V and J ends lost 5 bases and 10 bases respectively, with 21 bases between them. In nucleotides, the CDR3 is TGTGCCACCAGCCCAGGGACCACGACCCTCTCCGAGCAGTTCTTC. This sequence encodes CATSPGTTTLSEQFF.

This clone was picked up many times. The rearrangement uses TRBV18 and TRBJ1-5; tentative D call: TRBD1 (5 bases). Trimming took off 2 bases at V and 7 bases at J, with 9 bases between the two ends. CDR3 length equals 13 residues. Germline V gene data show CDR1 as KGHSH and CDR2 as LQKENI. CDR3 loop: CASSPGAAQPQHF. As DNA, the CDR3 is TGTGCCAGCTCACCAGGGGCAGCACAGCCCCAGCATTTT.

By share, this clone counts as medium-sized (0.01 to 0.1%). The chain recombines TRBV19 with TRBJ2-7, with 12 bases identical to TRBD1. Germline assignment: CDR1 LNHDA and CDR2 SQIVND (reference sequence). This CDR3 comprises 15 residues. V was clipped by 6 bases and J by 2 bases; unmatched bases: 5. Written as DNA, the CDR3 is TGTGCCAGTAGCCCAGGGACAGGGGGCACCTACGAGCAGTACTTC. Its protein product is CASSPGTGGTYEQYF.

The chain joins TRBV5-1 to TRBJ1-2; the D gene is possibly TRBD1 (5 bases). The CDR3 extends over 13 amino acids. Germline V CDR1 and CDR2: SGHRS, YFSETQ. Deletions cut 0 bases from V and 7 bases from J, with 10 bases between. The CDR3 DNA reads as TGCGCCAGCAGCTTGGCAGGGCGGGGTGGCTACACCTTC. It codes for CASSLAGRGGYTF.

This chain connects TRBV6-5 to TRBJ2-5; D gene ambiguous. The CDR3 sequence is 12 residues long. Trimming cost V 10 bases and J 5 bases, with 14 bases left between them. Looked up from germline, CDR1 is MNHEY and CDR2 is SVGAGI. CDR3 region: CATGGDGETQYF. The CDR3 DNA sequence: TGTGCCACCGGTGGTGATGGCGAGACCCAGTACTTC.

This clone was counted a few times. The chain couples TRBV19 to TRBJ1-1, with 7 bases identical to TRBD1. V trimming: 6 bases; J trimming: 1 base; junction bases outside the gene matches: 5. Germline values: CDR1 LNHDA, CDR2 SQIVND (reference sequence). This CDR3 contains 14 residues. CDR3 amino acids: CASSDRASNTEAFF. CDR3 bases: TGTGCCAGTAGCGACAGGGCGTCGAACACTGAAGCTTTCTTT.

The rearrangement joins TRBV7-2 to TRBJ2-7, with 7 bases that match TRBD1. The CDR3 is 12 amino acids. Germline CDR1 reads SGHTA; CDR2 reads FQGNSA. The J segment lost 9 bases and the V segment lost 5 bases, leaving 7 bases of the junction unmatched. CDR3 loop: CASSAGTARQYF. CDR3 DNA sequence: TGTGCCAGCAGCGCCGGGACAGCCCGGCAGTACTTC.